The T cell receptor beta chain under discussion was sequenced for a study of T-cell memory formation after mild COVID-19 (dated by TCRdb to the early 2020s). Study-wide context: Most TCR sequence clusters were specific to one of the two donors. In two donors, T-cell clones that expanded and contracted after mild COVID-19 were followed by sequencing TCRalpha and TCRbeta repertoires longitudinally. The cohort was made up of two young adult volunteers, one female and one male, who were previously healthy.

Sequenced on an Illumina NovaSeq 6000. cDNA libraries for TCRalpha and TCRbeta were prepared by 5'RACE using constant-segment primers, with sample barcodes and unique molecular identifiers added. Trizol reagent was used to extract RNA from every sample. Amplification of the libraries took two PCR steps, and the second step added a second sample barcode plus Illumina TruSeq adapters. Sequencing of the libraries was done on an Illumina NovaSeq, producing 2 x 150 bp paired-end reads. The study's own analysis went as follows. The reads were demultiplexed and collapsed into UMI-guided consensus sequences using migec v1.2.7. With mixcr v2.1.11, UMI consensuses were aligned to TRA and TRB V and J templates and assembled into clonotypes. A clonotype was counted as expanded or contracted only when both edgeR and NoisET called the clonotype significant, with the noise models trained on biological replicates. For edgeR calls, the thresholds were a false discovery rate-adjusted p below 0.01 and a log2 fold-change of 1. PCA with hierarchical clustering of max-normalized trajectories of the 1000 most abundant clonotypes was used as exploratory dynamics analysis. Separately sequenced CD4+ and CD8+ repertoires were used to assign a CD4 or CD8 phenotype to each responding clone. The public reads were quality trimmed at Q25 with fastp and then assembled into clones with MiXCR by TCRdb, keeping productive beta chains. Rows matching on CDR3 protein sequence are summarized as one entry with the most common DNA and genes. V and J calls and clone size were set by TCRdb, not the authors. For this sample there are over 400,000 distinct CDR3 sequences; less than 25% appear just once. The leading ten clones occupy around 14% of the sample.

From the cysteine up to the phenylalanine, the CDR3 has a length of 18 residues. Of the read, only the CDR3 DNA is kept; its 54 bases are in frame from base 1. Trimming takes 2 bases off V and 1 base off J; junction bases not matched to a gene: 12. The germline V gene yields SGHRS for CDR1 and YFSETQ for CDR2. A note on this clonotype: No antigen is known for it. No base quality information exists; no much larger clone differs at one position.

Ficoll-Paque density gradient centrifugation was used to isolate PBMCs. The paper as a whole reports these results and caveats: SARS-CoV-2 specificity was not confirmed for the second-wave clones peaking on day 37. Some responding clones were found in pre-infection memory, which suggests that pre-existing cross-reactive memory T cells took part in the SARS-CoV-2 response. From day 15 to 85, contracting clones showed balanced CD4/CD8 phenotypes, whereas a second wave of clones that expanded from day 15 to 37 leaned towards CD4+. The study covered only a couple of mild cases, and larger cohorts including severe cases with pre-infection samples were considered necessary. Contracting CD4+ clones appeared mostly in the CM and EM memory subsets, whereas CD8+ clones were enriched in EMRA.

Recombination linked TRBV5-1 to TRBJ1-3; the junction holds 7 bases that match TRBD1. The sequenced sample was PBMCs or a T cell subset sorted from them (not recorded which). This sequence originates from an adult woman who had mild COVID-19 (a few samples of this study predate the infection). The sample titles of this study are shuffled in the database, so cell type and time point are left out; the donor was told from shared clones. The sequenced DNA: TGCGCCAGCAGCTTAGGACCCAGGGGGGTCGGGTCTGGAAACACCATATATTTT. This yields the protein CASSLGPRGVGSGNTIYF.